This is a list of T cell receptor beta chains from one sample in a study of CD8+CD57+ T cells in acquired aplastic anemia. In TCRdb, the reads were re-called with MiXCR into one record per CDR3 protein. In the table there are about 200,000 distinct CDR3 sequences, around 50% of which are singletons. Sequencing was done on a sample of sorted CD4+, CD8+, or CD8+CD57+ T cells (not recorded which) from PBMCs. All receptors derive from a human donor with aplastic anemia. CDR3s include the opening cysteine and the closing phenylalanine or tryptophan. The D gene is left open where the match is weak. Expanded clones get a size class; other rows say once, few or many, or leave the size out.

clone_size	v_call	d_call	j_call	cdr3_nt	cdr3_aa
many	TRBV11-1	TRBD1	TRBJ1-3	TGTGCCAGCTCCAGACAGGGTGGGACGAACACCATATATTTT	CASSRQGGTNTIYF
many	TRBV3-1	-	TRBJ1-2	TGTGCCAGCAGCCAAGATCTGGACAGCTATGGCTACACCTTC	CASSQDLDSYGYTF
many	TRBV5-8	TRBD2	TRBJ2-1	TGCGCCAGCAGCTTGGACTTAGCGGGGGGCTACAATGAGCAGTTCTTC	CASSLDLAGGYNEQFF
-	TRBV25-1	-	TRBJ2-2	TGTGCCAGCAGTGACCAACAGGGGAGGGACACCGGGGAGCTGTTTTTT	CASSDQQGRDTGELFF
many	TRBV3-1	-	TRBJ1-5	TGTGCCAGCAGCCAACAGACAGCCTTTGGGCCCCAGCATTTT	CASSQQTAFGPQHF
many	TRBV20-1	-	TRBJ2-3	TGCAGTGCTAACCATGGGGGGCGAACAAGAATAGATACGCAGTATTTT	CSANHGGRTRIDTQYF
-	TRBV7-9	-	TRBJ2-1	TGTGCCAGCAAAGGGACACGCGGGGGCCCCACCGAGCATGCTTACGAATTCTTC	CASKGTRGGPTEHAYEFF
-	TRBV5-6	-	TRBJ1-5	TGTGCCAGCAGTCGAGGGGATCAGCCCCAGCATTTT	CASSRGDQPQHF
many	TRBV6-1	TRBD1	TRBJ2-2	TGTGCCAGCAGACCGCTGACAGGGACCACCGGGGAGCTGTTTTTT	CASRPLTGTTGELFF
-	TRBV20-1	TRBD1	TRBJ1-6	TGCAGTGCTAGAGGAGGGACAGGGGGCCCTTCACCCCTCCACTTT	CSARGGTGGPSPLHF
-	TRBV5-4	TRBD1	TRBJ1-1	TGTGCCAGCAGCCCCGAACAGGGGGAGGGCACTGAAGCTTTCTTT	CASSPEQGEGTEAFF
-	TRBV10-3	TRBD2	TRBJ2-1	TGTGCCATCAGTGAGGCCGAGCGGGGCGGATACAATGAGCAGTTCTTC	CAISEAERGGYNEQFF
few	TRBV3-1	-	TRBJ2-1	TGTGCCAGCAGCCAAGTCCGAAGGTCCTACAATGAGCAGTTCTTC	CASSQVRRSYNEQFF
many	TRBV4-2	-	TRBJ1-5	TGTGCCAGCAGCCCCCCAACAGGGACCAATCAGCCCCAGCATTTT	CASSPPTGTNQPQHF
-	TRBV11-2	-	TRBJ2-5	TGTGCCAGCAGCACGCCGGGACGGGAGTACCAAGAGACCCAGTACTTC	CASSTPGREYQETQYF
few	TRBV14	-	TRBJ2-5	TGTGCCAGCAGCCCCGTAGCAGCGGAAGAGACCCAGTACTTC	CASSPVAAEETQYF
-	TRBV20-1	-	TRBJ2-1	TGCAGTGCTAGTGGCGGGGGCCCCGCCAATGAGCAGTTCTTC	CSASGGGPANEQFF
-	TRBV11-2	-	TRBJ1-3	TGTGCCAGCAGCTTAGACGGACAGTTCTCTGGAAACACCATATATTTT	CASSLDGQFSGNTIYF
-	TRBV7-2	-	TRBJ2-3	TGTGCCAGCAGCTTAGTAGCGCGCACAGATACACAGTATTTT	CASSLVARTDTQYF
many	TRBV4-1	-	TRBJ1-2	TGCGCCAGCAGCGCCCCCAGAGAGCTCTATGGCTACACCTTC	CASSAPRELYGYTF
-	TRBV9	-	TRBJ1-6	TGTGCCAGCAGCGTAGTGGCACGGAATAATTCACCCCTCCACTTT	CASSVVARNNSPLHF
-	TRBV10-3	-	TRBJ1-2	TGTGCCAGCAGTGAAGGAAGGGACTATGGCTACACCTTC	CASSEGRDYGYTF
many	TRBV29-1	TRBD2	TRBJ2-5	TGCAGCTTAGGGTCCGGGGAGGGAGAGACCCAGTACTTC	CSLGSGEGETQYF
-	TRBV9	-	TRBJ2-2	TGTGCCAGCAGCGCAGGAACTCTCGCGAACACCGGGGAGCTGTTTTTT	CASSAGTLANTGELFF
many	TRBV6-1	-	TRBJ1-2	TGTGCCAGCACTATGGGGGAGTTGAACTATGGCTACACCTTC	CASTMGELNYGYTF
-	TRBV2	-	TRBJ1-5	TGTGCCAGCAGTGACAGACAGAATCAGCCCCAGCATTTT	CASSDRQNQPQHF
-	TRBV5-1	-	TRBJ2-3	TGCGCCAGCAGCCAGTACGGGGGTGCAGATACGCAGTATTTT	CASSQYGGADTQYF
-	TRBV19	TRBD2	TRBJ2-1	TGTGCCAGTAGTATCCCAGGACTAGAAACAGATGAGCAGTTCTTC	CASSIPGLETDEQFF
once	TRBV12-3/TRBV12-4	-	TRBJ2-3	TGCGCCAGCTGGGGCGGGCTAAAGGATACGCAGTATTTT	CASWGGLKDTQYF
many	TRBV14	TRBD1	TRBJ1-1	TGTGCCAGCAGCCATGAACCGGGACAGGGTGCTTTCTTT	CASSHEPGQGAFF
-	TRBV20-1	TRBD1	TRBJ1-6	TGCAGGAAACACAGGCAGGGGGGCGGTGATTCACCCCTCCACTTT	CRKHRQGGGDSPLHF
few	TRBV7-9	TRBD2	TRBJ2-6	TGTGCCAGCAGGCCGGGAGGGGTCTCTGGGGCCAACGTCCTGACTTTC	CASRPGGVSGANVLTF
-	TRBV14	-	TRBJ2-3	TGTGCCAGCAGCCAAGATCTTCGTCAAGCCTCTAGCACAGATACGCAGTATTTT	CASSQDLRQASSTDTQYF
-	TRBV2	-	TRBJ1-5	TGTGCCAGCAGTCCCTGGGACGGCGATAGCAATCAGCCCCAGCATTTT	CASSPWDGDSNQPQHF
-	TRBV2	-	TRBJ2-7	TGTGCCAGCGAGACAGGCTACGAGCAGTACTTC	CASETGYEQYF
many	TRBV7-9	TRBD2	TRBJ2-1	TGTGCCAGCAGCTATAGCGGGGGGGCCCCTACTGAGCAGTTCTTC	CASSYSGGAPTEQFF
-	TRBV19	-	TRBJ1-2	TGTGCCAGTAGTCCCCGGGACGGCAGCTACACCTTC	CASSPRDGSYTF
-	TRBV20-1	-	TRBJ1-4	TGCAGTGCTAGAGGTGTTGGGTTCGGTGAAAAACTGTTTTTT	CSARGVGFGEKLFF
many	TRBV9	-	TRBJ2-5	TGTGCCAGCAGCGTAGCGTTAGAAGAGACCCAGTACTTC	CASSVALEETQYF
-	TRBV7-2	-	TRBJ2-3	TGTGCCAGCACCTCAAGCGGAACCAGCACAGATACGCAGTATTTT	CASTSSGTSTDTQYF
many	TRBV11-2	-	TRBJ2-1	TGTGCCAGCAGCTTAGTAGTAACGGGGCGAGGCAATGAGCAGTTCTTC	CASSLVVTGRGNEQFF
few	TRBV9	TRBD1	TRBJ1-3	TGTGCCAGCAGCGTAGAAGGGGGCGGCGGAAACACCATATATTTT	CASSVEGGGGNTIYF
many	TRBV2	-	TRBJ2-1	TGTGCCAGCAGCGCCCAGGGTACGATCGACAATGAGCAGTTCTTC	CASSAQGTIDNEQFF
many	TRBV7-9	-	TRBJ1-5	TGTGCCAGCAGCCGGCAGGGAGGGAGCAATCAGCCCCAGCATTTT	CASSRQGGSNQPQHF
-	TRBV2	-	TRBJ2-3	TGTGCCAGCAGTGGGCGGGCAGATACGCAGTATTTT	CASSGRADTQYF
many	TRBV7-3	-	TRBJ2-3	TGTGCCAGCAGCCTTCTAACTAGCACAGATACGCAGTATTTT	CASSLLTSTDTQYF
many	TRBV11-2	-	TRBJ1-1	TGTGCCAGCAGCGCCCAGGGAACCGCGACTGAAGCTTTCTTT	CASSAQGTATEAFF
many	TRBV19	-	TRBJ1-6	TGTGCCAGTAGTATTGGGGCAGGTAATTCACCCCTCCACTTT	CASSIGAGNSPLHF
-	TRBV24-1	-	TRBJ1-5	TGTGCCACCAGTGAACACAGGGTTGATCAGCCCCAGCATTTT	CATSEHRVDQPQHF
-	TRBV7-2	TRBD2	TRBJ2-3	TGTGCCCCGCCGGCGGGAGTCACAGATACGCAGTATTTT	CAPPAGVTDTQYF
-	TRBV19	TRBD2	TRBJ2-1	TGTGCCACTGGACTAGCGGGCCTCAATGAGCAGTTCTTC	CATGLAGLNEQFF
many	TRBV30	-	TRBJ1-2	TGTGCCTGGAGTTCTAGATCCGGCTACACCTTC	CAWSSRSGYTF
many	TRBV12-5	TRBD1	TRBJ2-2	TGTGCTAGTGGTTTGGTCAGGGGGACCGGGGAGCTGTTTTTT	CASGLVRGTGELFF